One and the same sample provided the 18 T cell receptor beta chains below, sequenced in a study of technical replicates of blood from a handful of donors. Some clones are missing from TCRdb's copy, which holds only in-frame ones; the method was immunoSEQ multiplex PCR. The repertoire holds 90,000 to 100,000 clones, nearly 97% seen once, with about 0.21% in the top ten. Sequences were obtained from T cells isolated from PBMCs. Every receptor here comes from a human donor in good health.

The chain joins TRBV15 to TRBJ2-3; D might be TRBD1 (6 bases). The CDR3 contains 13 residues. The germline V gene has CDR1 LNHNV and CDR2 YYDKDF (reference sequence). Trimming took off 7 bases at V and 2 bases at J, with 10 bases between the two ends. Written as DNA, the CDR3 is TGTGCCACCACGGGACACTACACAGATACGCAGTATTTT. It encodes CATTGHYTDTQYF.

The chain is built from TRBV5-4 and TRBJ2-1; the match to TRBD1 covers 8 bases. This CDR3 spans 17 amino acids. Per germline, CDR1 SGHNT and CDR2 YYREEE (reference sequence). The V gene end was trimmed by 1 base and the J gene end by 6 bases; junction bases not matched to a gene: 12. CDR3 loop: CASSLFPWTGTSNEQFF. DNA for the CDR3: TGTGCCAGCAGCTTGTTTCCTTGGACAGGGACAAGCAATGAGCAGTTCTTC.

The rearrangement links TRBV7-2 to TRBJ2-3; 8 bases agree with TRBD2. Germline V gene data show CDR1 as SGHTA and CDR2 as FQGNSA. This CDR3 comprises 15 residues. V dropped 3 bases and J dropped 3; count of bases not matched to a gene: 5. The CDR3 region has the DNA TGTGCCAGCAGCTTCCGAGCGGGAGTGACAGATACGCAGTATTTT. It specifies CASSFRAGVTDTQYF. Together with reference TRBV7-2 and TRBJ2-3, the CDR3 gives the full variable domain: GAGVSQSPSNKVTEKGKDVELRCDPISGHTALYWYRQSLGQGLEFLIYFQGNSAPDKSGLPSDRFSAERTGGSVSTLTIQRTQQEDSAVYLCASSFRAGVTDTQYFGPGTRLTVL.

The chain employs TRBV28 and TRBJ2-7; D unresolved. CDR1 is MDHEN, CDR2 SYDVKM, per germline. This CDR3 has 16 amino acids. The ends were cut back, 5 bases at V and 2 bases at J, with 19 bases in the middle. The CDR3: CASSPRLTYSPYEQYF. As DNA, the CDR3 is TGTGCCAGCAGTCCCCGCTTGACCTACAGCCCCTACGAGCAGTACTTC.

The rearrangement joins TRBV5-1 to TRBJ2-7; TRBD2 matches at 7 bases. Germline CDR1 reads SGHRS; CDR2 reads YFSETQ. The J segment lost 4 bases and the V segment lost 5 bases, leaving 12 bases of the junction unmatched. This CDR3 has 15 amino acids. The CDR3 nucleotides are TGCGCCAGCAGACCCCGCCCGCAGGGAGGGTACGAGCAGTACTTC. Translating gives CASRPRPQGGYEQYF.

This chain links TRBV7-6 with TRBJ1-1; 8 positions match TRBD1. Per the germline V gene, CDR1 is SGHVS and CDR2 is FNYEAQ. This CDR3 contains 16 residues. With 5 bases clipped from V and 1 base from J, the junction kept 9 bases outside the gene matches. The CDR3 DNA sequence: TGTGCCAGCAGCCCTATGAAGGGGACAGGGAACACTGAAGCTTTCTTT. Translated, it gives CASSPMKGTGNTEAFF.

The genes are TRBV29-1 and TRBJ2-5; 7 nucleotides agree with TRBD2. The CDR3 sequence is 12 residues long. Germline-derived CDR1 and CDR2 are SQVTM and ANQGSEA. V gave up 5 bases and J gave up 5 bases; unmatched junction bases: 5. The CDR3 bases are TGCAGCGTTCGACTAGCATATGAGACCCAGTACTTC. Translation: CSVRLAYETQYF.

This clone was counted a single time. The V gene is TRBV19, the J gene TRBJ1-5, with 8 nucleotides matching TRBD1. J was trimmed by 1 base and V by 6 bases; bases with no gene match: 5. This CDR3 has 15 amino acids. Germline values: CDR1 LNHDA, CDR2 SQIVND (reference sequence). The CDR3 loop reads CASSVTGGSNQPQHF. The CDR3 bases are TGTGCCAGTAGCGTTACAGGGGGAAGCAATCAGCCCCAGCATTTT.

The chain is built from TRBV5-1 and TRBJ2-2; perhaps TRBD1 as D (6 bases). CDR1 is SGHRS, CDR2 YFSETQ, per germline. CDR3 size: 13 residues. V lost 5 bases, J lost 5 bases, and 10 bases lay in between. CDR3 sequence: CASRAGETGELFF. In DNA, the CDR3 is TGCGCCAGCAGGGCAGGGGAGACCGGGGAGCTGTTTTTT.

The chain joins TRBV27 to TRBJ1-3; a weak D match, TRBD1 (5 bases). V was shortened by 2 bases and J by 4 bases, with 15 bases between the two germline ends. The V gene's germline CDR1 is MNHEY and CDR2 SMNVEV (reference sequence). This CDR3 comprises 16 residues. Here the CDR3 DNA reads TGTGCCAGCAGTTTAGGAGGGAGGGGAATCGGAAACACCATATATTTT. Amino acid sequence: CASSLGGRGIGNTIYF.

Written as DNA, the CDR3 is TGTGCCAGCAGCGACACTAGCGGGGGCCCTTCCTACGAGCAGTACTTC. It is translated as CASSDTSGGPSYEQYF. The chain is built from TRBV9 and TRBJ2-7; 11 bases map to TRBD2. After removal of 3 bases from V and 1 base from J, the junction contained 6 bases not matched to a gene. The germline CDR1 and CDR2 sequences are SGDLS and YYNGEE. The CDR3 sequence is 16 residues long.

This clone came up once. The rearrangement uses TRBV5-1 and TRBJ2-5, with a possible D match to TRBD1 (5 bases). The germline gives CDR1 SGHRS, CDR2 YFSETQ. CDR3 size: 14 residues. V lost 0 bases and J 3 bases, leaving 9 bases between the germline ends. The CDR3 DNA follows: TGCGCCAGCAGCTTGGCAGGGTCGGAAGAGACCCAGTACTTC. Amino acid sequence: CASSLAGSEETQYF.

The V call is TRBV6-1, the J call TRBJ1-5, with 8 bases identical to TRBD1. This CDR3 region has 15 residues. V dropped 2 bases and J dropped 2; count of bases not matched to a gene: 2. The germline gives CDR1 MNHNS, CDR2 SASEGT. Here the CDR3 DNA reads TGTGCCAGCAGTGAAACGACAGGGGGCAATCAGCCCCAGCATTTT. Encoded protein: CASSETTGGNQPQHF.

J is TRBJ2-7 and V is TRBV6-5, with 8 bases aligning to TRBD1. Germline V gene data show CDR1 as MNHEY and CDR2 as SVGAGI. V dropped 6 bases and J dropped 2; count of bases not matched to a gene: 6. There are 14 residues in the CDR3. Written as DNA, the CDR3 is TGTGCCAGCAGCGACAGGGGAGGCACCTACGAGCAGTACTTC. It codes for CASSDRGGTYEQYF.

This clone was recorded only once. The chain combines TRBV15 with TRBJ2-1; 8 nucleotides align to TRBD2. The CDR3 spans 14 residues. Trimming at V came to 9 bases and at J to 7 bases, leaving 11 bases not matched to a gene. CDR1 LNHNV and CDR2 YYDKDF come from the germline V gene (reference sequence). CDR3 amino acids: CATYAGGPGNEQFF. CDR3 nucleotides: TGTGCCACTTACGCGGGGGGCCCCGGTAATGAGCAGTTCTTC.

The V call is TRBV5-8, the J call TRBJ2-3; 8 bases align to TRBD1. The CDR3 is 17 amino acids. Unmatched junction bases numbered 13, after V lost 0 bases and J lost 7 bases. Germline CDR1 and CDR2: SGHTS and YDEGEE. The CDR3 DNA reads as TGTGCCAGCAGCTTGGCCTTCGATACAGGGGGAAGCAATACGCAGTATTTT. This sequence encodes CASSLAFDTGGSNTQYF.

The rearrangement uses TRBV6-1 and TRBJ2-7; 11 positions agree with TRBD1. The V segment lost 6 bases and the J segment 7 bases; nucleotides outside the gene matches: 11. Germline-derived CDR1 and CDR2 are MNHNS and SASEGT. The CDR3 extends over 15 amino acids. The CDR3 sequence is CASSPGQGEVEEQYF. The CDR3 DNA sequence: TGTGCCAGCAGCCCGGGACAGGGGGAGGTTGAAGAGCAGTACTTC.

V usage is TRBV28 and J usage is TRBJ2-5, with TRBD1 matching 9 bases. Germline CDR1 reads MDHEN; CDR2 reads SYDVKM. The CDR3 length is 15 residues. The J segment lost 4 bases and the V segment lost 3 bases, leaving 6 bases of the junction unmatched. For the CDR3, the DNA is TGTGCCAGCAGTTTTACAGGGGGCGGAGGAGAGACCCAGTACTTC. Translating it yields CASSFTGGGGETQYF.